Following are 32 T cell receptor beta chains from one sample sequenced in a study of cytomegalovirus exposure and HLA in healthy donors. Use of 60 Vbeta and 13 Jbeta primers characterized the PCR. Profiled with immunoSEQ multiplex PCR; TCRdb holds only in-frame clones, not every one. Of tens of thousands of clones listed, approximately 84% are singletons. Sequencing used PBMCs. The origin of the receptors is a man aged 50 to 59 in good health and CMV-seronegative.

The DNA of the CDR3 is TGTGCCAGCTCCCTCGACAGGGGAAGATATTACGAGCAGTACTTC. It is translated as CASSLDRGRYYEQYF. The chain employs TRBV18 and TRBJ2-7, with 8 bases identical to TRBD1. Per the germline V gene, CDR1 is KGHSH and CDR2 is LQKENI. This CDR3 has 15 amino acids. The junction had 11 bases not matched to a gene; V was cut back by 6 bases and J by 4 bases. The full variable domain, its missing parts supplied by reference TRBV18 and TRBJ2-7, is NAGVMQNPRHLVRRRGQEARLRCSPMKGHSHVYWYRQLPEEGLKFMVYLQKENIIDESGMPKERFSAEFPKEGPSILRIQQVVRGDSAAYFCASSLDRGRYYEQYFGPGTRLTVT.

Written as DNA, the CDR3 is TGTGCCAGCAGCTTAGTAGGGGGCTCCTACAATGAGCAGTTCTTC. This encodes CASSLVGGSYNEQFF. The chain carries TRBV7-2 and TRBJ2-1; tentative D call: TRBD1 (6 bases). The germline V gene encodes CDR1 SGHTA and CDR2 FQGNSA. CDR3 length equals 15 residues. The V end was cut by 1 base, the J end by 0 bases, with 7 bases between.

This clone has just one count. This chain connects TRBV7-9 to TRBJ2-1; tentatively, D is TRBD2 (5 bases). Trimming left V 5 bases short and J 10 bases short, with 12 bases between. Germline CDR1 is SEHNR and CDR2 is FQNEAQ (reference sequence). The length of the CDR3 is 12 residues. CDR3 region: CASSQAGVEQFF. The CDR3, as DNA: TGTGCCAGCAGCCAAGCCGGGGTAGAGCAGTTCTTC.

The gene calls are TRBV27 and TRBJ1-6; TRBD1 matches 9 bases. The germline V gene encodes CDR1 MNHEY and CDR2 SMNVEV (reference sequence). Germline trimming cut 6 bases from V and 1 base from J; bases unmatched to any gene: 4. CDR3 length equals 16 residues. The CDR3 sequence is CASRRDRESYNSPLHF. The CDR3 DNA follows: TGTGCCAGCAGAAGGGACAGGGAGTCCTATAATTCACCCCTCCACTTT.

CDR3 in DNA: TGTGCCAGCAGATCCCGGACGGGACTTAAACTAGATACGCAGTATTTT. This translates into CASRSRTGLKLDTQYF. The chain has TRBV2 and TRBJ2-3; TRBD2 is a possible D gene (6 bases). The germline V and J ends were trimmed by 6 bases and 5 bases, with 21 bases remaining between them. The CDR3 totals 16 residues. Germline-derived CDR1 and CDR2 are SNHLY and FYNNEI.

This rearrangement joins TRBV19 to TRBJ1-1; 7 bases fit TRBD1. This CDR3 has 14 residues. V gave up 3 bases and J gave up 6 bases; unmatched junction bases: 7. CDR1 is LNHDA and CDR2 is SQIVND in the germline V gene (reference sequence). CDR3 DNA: TGTGCCAGTAGTATGTGGCAGGGGGTGGCTGAAGCTTTCTTT. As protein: CASSMWQGVAEAFF.

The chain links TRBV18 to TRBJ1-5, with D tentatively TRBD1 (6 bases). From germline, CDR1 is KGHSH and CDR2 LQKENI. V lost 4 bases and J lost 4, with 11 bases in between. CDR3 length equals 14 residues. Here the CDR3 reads CASSLGTHNQPQHF. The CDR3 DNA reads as TGTGCCAGCTCACTAGGGACACATAATCAGCCCCAGCATTTT.

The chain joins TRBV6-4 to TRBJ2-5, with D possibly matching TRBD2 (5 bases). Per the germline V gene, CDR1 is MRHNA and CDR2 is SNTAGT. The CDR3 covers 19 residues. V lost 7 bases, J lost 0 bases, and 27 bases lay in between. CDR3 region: CASTSSTAGGWEYQETQYF. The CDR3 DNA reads TGTGCCAGCACCAGTAGTACGGCGGGCGGTTGGGAGTACCAAGAGACCCAGTACTTC.

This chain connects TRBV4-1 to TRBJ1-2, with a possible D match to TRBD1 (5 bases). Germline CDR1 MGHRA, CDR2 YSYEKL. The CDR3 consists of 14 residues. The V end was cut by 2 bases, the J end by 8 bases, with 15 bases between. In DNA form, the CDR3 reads TGCGCCAGCAGCCAACCCAGGGACTGGGGCGGCTACACCTTC. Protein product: CASSQPRDWGGYTF.

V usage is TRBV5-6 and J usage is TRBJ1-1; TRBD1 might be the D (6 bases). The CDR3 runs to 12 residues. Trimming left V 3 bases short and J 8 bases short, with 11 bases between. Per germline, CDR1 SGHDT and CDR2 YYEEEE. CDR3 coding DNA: TGTGCCAGCAGCTGGGCGGGGGGCGAAGCTTTCTTT. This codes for CASSWAGGEAFF. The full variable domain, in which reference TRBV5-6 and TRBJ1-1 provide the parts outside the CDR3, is DAGVTQSPTHLIKTRGQQVTLRCSPKSGHDTVSWYQQALGQGPQFIFQYYEEEERQRGNFPDRFSGHQFPNYSSELNVNALLLGDSALYLCASSWAGGEAFFGQGTRLTVV.

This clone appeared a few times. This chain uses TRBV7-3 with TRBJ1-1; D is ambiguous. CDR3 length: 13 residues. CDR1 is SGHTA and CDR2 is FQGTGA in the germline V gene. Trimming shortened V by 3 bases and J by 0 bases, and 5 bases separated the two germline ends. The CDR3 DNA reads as TGTGCCAGCAGCTTTTATGTGAACACTGAAGCTTTCTTT. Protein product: CASSFYVNTEAFF.

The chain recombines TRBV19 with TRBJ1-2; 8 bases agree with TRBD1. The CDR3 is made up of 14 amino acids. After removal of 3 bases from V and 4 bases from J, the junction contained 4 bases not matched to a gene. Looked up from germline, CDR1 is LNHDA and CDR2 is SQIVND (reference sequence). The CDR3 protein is CASSIPDRVYGYTF. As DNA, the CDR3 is TGTGCCAGTAGTATTCCGGACAGGGTCTATGGCTACACCTTC.

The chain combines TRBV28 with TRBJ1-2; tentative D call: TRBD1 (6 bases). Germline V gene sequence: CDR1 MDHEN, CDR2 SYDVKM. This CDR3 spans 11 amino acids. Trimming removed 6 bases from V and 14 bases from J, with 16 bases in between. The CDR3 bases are TGTGCCAGCAGCCGAGGACAGTTGAGAACCTTC. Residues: CASSRGQLRTF.

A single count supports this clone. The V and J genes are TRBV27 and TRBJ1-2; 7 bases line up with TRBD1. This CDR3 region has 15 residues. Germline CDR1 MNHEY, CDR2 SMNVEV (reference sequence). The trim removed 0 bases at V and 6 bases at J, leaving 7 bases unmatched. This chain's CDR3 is CASSLSERGPDGYTF. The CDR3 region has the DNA TGTGCCAGCAGTTTATCCGAAAGGGGGCCTGATGGCTACACCTTC.

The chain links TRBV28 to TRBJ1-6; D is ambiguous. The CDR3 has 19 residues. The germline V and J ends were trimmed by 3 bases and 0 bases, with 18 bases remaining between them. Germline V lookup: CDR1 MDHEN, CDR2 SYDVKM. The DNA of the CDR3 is TGTGCCAGCAGTTTCGGCGGAGGCGCATCGAGCTCCTATAATTCACCCCTCCACTTT. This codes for CASSFGGGASSSYNSPLHF.

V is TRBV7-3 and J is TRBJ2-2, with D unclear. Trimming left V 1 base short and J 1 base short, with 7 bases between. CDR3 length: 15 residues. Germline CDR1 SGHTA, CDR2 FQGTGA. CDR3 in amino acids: CASSLSGQNTGELFF. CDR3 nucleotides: TGTGCCAGCAGCTTAAGTGGGCAGAACACCGGGGAGCTGTTTTTT.

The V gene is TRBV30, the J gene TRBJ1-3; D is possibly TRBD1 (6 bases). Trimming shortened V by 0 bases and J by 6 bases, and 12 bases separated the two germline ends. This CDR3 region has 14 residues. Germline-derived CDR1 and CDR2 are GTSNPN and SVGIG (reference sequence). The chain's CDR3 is CAWSVTTGQNTIYF. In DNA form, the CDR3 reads TGTGCCTGGAGTGTCACGACAGGCCAAAACACCATATATTTT.

The CDR3 protein is CAWYGGGEKLFF. The CDR3 bases are TGTGCCTGGTACGGCGGTGGGGAAAAACTGTTTTTT. The rearrangement joins TRBV30 to TRBJ1-4, with unresolved D. From germline, CDR1 is GTSNPN and CDR2 SVGIG (reference sequence). CDR3 size: 12 residues. Trimming removed 5 bases at V and 8 bases at J, with 12 bases between.

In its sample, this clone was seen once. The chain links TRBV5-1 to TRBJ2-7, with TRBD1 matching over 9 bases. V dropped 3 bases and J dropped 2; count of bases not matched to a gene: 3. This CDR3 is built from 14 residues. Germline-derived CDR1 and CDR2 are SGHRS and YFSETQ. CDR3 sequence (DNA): TGCGCCAGCAGCTACGGGACAGGGACCTACGAGCAGTACTTC. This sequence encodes CASSYGTGTYEQYF.

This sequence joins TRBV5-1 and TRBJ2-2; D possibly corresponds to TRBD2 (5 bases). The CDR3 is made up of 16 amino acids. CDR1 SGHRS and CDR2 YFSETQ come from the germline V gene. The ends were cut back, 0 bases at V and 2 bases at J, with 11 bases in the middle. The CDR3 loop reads CASSLGGYRNTGELFF. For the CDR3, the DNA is TGCGCCAGCAGCTTGGGAGGGTACAGAAACACCGGGGAGCTGTTTTTT.

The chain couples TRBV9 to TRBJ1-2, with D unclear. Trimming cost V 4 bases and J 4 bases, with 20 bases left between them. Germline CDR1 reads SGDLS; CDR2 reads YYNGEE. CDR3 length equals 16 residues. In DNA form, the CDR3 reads TGTGCCAGCAGCTCCAGAATGGGCCAAGCGGGCTATGGCTACACCTTC. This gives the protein CASSSRMGQAGYGYTF.

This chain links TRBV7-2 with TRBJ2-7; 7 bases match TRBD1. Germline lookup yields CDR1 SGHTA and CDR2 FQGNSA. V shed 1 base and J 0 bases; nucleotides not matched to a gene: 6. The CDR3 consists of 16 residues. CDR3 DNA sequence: TGTGCCAGCAGCTTAGACGGACAGGTCAGCTCCTACGAGCAGTACTTC. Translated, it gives CASSLDGQVSSYEQYF.

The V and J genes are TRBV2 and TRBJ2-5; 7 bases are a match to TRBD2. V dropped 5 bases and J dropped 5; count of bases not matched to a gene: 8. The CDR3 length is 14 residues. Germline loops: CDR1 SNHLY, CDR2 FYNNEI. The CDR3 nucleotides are TGTGCCAGCAGTATCCAAAGCGGGACGGAGACCCAGTACTTC. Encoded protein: CASSIQSGTETQYF.

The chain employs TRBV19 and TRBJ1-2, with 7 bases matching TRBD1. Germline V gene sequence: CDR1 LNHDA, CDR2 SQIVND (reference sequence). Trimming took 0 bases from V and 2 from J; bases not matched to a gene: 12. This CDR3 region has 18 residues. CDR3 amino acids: CASSIDIRTGEGNYGYTF. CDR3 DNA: TGTGCCAGTAGTATAGACATACGGACAGGTGAGGGCAACTATGGCTACACCTTC.

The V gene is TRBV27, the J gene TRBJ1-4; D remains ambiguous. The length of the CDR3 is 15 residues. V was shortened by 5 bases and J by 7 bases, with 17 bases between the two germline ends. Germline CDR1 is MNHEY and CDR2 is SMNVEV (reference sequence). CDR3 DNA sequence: TGTGCCAGCAGTCTACTCGGGGTATCGAGTGAAAAACTGTTTTTT. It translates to CASSLLGVSSEKLFF.

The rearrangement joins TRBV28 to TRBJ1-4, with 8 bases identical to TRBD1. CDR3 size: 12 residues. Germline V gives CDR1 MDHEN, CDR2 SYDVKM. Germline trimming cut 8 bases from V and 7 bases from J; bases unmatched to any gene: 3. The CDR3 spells CASRTGIEKLFF. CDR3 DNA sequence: TGTGCCAGCCGGACAGGGATTGAAAAACTGTTTTTT.

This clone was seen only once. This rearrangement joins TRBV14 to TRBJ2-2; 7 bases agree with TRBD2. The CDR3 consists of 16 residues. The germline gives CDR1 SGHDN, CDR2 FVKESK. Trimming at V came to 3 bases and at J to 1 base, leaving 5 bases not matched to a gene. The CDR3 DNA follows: TGTGCCAGCAGCCAGTGGCGCGGGGGGAACACCGGGGAGCTGTTTTTT. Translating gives CASSQWRGGNTGELFF.

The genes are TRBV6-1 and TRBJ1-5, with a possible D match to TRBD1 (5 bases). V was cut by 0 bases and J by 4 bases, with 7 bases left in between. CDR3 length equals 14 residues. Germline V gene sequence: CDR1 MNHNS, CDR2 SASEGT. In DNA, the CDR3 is TGTGCCAGCAGTGAAGCTCCAGGGAATCAGCCCCAGCATTTT. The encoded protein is CASSEAPGNQPQHF.

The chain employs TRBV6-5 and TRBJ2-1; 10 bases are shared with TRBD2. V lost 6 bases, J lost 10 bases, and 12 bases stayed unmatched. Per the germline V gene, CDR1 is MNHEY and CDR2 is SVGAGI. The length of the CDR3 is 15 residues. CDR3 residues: CASRRKSSGGGEQFF. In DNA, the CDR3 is TGTGCCAGCAGACGTAAATCTAGCGGGGGTGGGGAGCAGTTCTTC.

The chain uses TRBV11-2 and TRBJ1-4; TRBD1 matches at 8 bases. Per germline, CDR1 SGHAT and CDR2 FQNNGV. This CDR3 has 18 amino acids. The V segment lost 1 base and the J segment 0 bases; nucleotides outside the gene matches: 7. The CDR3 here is CASSLGTGPSATNEKLFF. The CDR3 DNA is TGTGCCAGCAGCTTAGGGACAGGGCCTAGTGCAACTAATGAAAAACTGTTTTTT.

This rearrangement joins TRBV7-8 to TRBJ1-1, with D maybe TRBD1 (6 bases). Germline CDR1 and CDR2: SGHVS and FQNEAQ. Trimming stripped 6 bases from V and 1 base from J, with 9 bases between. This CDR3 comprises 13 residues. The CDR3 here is CASRGQTNTEAFF. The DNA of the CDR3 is TGTGCCAGCAGGGGACAAACGAACACTGAAGCTTTCTTT.

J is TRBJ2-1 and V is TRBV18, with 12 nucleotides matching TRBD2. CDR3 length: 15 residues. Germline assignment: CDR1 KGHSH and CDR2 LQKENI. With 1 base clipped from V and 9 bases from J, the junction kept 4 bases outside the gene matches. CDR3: CASSPRASGGGEQFF. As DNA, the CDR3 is TGTGCCAGCTCACCACGGGCTAGCGGGGGGGGTGAGCAGTTCTTC.